A selection of T cell receptor beta chains follows, all from one sample in a study of blood T cell repertoires in COVID-19. Using immunoSEQ multiplex PCR, the repertoire was profiled, and TCRdb retains in-frame clones only, with some absent. The sample holds over 200,000 clones, 84% seen once. Input material: peripheral blood. Source of these receptors: a woman older than 75 with COVID-19, enrolled during active disease. Both conserved end residues are part of each CDR3. The D gene is left open where the match is weak. A clone size is listed for some rows: how often the clone was seen (once, few, many), or a class if it is expanded.

CDR3	DNA	V	J	size	D
CASSLTSGSQETQYF	TGCGCCAGCAGCCTGACTAGCGGGAGTCAGGAGACCCAGTACTTC	TRBV5-1	TRBJ2-5	NA	TRBD2
CASRDPRGLAYNEQFF	TGTGCCAGCAGGGACCCCCGGGGACTAGCGTATAATGAGCAGTTCTTC	TRBV27	TRBJ2-1	NA	TRBD2
CASTLLAGGTGELFF	TGCGCCAGCACCCTACTAGCGGGAGGAACCGGGGAGCTGTTTTTT	TRBV5-1	TRBJ2-2	NA	TRBD2
CASTGVTGDSYEQYF	TGTGCCAGCACAGGAGTAACAGGGGACTCCTACGAGCAGTACTTC	TRBV18	TRBJ2-7	NA	TRBD1
CASSLGDRASATNEKLFF	TGTGCCAGCAGCTTAGGGGACAGGGCTAGTGCAACTAATGAAAAACTGTTTTTT	TRBV7-9	TRBJ1-4	NA	TRBD1
CASSDENSPLHF	TGTGCCAGCAGCGATGAGAATTCACCCCTCCACTTT	TRBV9	TRBJ1-6	NA	NA
CASSGAYNRLGSQYF	TGTGCCAGCAGCGGGGCCTATAATCGGCTTGGTTCGCAGTATTTT	TRBV5-8	TRBJ2-3	NA	NA
CASERQTSGNTIYF	TGTGCCAGTGAGCGGCAAACCTCTGGAAACACCATATATTTT	TRBV6-5	TRBJ1-3	few	NA
CASSILAGGSYEQYF	TGTGCCAGCTCAATTCTAGCGGGGGGCTCCTACGAGCAGTACTTC	TRBV18	TRBJ2-7	NA	TRBD2
CASSSAGTGGRNEQYF	TGTGCCAGCAGCTCCGCCGGGACAGGGGGTAGGAACGAGCAGTACTTC	TRBV7-9	TRBJ2-7	NA	TRBD1